This T cell receptor (beta chain) was captured by sequencing in a study of T cell responses to AZD1222 COVID-19 vaccine. On this clone: The antigen remains unidentified.

Findings of the study overall: In a largely white British group with more females than males, clonal diversity was possibly underestimated. Spike-specific TCR breadth and depth grew following two AZD1222 doses.

Here immunoSEQ multiplex PCR was the method, and the copy in TCRdb shows in-frame clones only, minus some. The sample lists about 110,000 clones, about 82% occurring once. Germline V gives CDR1 SGHTA, CDR2 FQGNSA. The V and J ends lost 5 bases and 1 base respectively, with 5 bases between them. The CDR3 is made up of 12 amino acids. The sequencing used peripheral blood, collected on day 0 of AZD1222 vaccination. The clonotype comes from an adult in good health. This sequence joins TRBV7-2 and TRBJ2-5; no clear D. The CDR3 DNA sequence: TGTGCCAGCAGCCACTTCCAAGAGACCCAGTACTTC. This sequence encodes CASSHFQETQYF.